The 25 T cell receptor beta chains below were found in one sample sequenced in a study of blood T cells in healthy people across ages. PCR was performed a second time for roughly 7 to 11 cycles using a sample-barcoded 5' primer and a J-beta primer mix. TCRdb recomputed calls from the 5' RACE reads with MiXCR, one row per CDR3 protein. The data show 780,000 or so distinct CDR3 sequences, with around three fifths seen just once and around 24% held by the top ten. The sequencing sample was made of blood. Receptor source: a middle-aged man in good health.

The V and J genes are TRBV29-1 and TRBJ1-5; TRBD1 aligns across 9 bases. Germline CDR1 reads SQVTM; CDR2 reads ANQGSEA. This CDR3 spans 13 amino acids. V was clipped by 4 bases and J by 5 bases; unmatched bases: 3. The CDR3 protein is CSVGQGVDQPQHF. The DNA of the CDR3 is TGCAGCGTTGGACAGGGGGTAGATCAGCCCCAGCATTTT.

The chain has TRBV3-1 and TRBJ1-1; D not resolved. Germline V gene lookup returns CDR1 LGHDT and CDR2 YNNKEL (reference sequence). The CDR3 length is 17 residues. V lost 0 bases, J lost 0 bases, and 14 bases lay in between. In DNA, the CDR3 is TGTGCCAGCAGCCAAGATATTGGTTATGAGGTGAACACTGAAGCTTTCTTT. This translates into CASSQDIGYEVNTEAFF.

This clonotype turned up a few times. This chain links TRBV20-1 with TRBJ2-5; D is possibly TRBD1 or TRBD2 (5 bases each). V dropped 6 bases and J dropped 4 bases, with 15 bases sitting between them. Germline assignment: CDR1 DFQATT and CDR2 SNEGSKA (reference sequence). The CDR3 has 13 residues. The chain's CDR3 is CSAQGAWGETQYF. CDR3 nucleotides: TGCAGTGCCCAGGGAGCCTGGGGAGAGACCCAGTACTTC.

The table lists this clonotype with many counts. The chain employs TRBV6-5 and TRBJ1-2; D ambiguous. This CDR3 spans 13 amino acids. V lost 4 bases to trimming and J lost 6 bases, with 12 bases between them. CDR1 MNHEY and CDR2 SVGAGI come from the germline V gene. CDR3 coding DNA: TGTGCCAGCAGTTCTCGGGGAGTCGATGGCTACACCTTC. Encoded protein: CASSSRGVDGYTF.

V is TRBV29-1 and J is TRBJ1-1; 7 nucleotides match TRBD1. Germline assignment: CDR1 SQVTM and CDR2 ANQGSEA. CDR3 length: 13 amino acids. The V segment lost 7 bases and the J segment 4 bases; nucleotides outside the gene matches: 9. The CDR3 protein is CSGTGDGPTEAFF. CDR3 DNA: TGCAGCGGAACAGGGGACGGACCCACTGAAGCTTTCTTT.

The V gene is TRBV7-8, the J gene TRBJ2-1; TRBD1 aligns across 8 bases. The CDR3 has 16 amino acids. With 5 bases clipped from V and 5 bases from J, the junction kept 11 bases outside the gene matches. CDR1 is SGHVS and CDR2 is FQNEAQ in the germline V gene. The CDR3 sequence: CASSQGDRSRDNEQFF. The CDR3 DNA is TGTGCCAGCAGCCAGGGGGACAGGTCTCGTGACAATGAGCAGTTCTTC.

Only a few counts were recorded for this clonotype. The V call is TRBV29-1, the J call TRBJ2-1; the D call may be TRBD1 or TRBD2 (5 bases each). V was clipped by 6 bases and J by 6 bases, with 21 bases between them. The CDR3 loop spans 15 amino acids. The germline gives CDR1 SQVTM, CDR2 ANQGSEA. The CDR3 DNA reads TGCAGCGTCTCCGGGGCCGAGATCTTGCCCAATGAGCAGTTCTTC. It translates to CSVSGAEILPNEQFF.

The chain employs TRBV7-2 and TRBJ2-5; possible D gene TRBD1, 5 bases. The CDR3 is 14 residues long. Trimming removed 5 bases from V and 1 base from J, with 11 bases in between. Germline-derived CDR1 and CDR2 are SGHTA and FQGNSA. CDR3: CASSLLQVQETQYF. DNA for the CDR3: TGTGCCAGCAGCCTCTTACAGGTCCAAGAGACCCAGTACTTC.

The CDR3 here is CASSLWSSSYGYTF. The CDR3 nucleotides read TGTGCCAGCAGCTTGTGGTCCAGCAGCTATGGCTACACCTTC. The chain combines TRBV5-4 with TRBJ1-2; D is ambiguous. The CDR3 has 14 amino acids. V dropped 1 base and J dropped 4 bases, with 11 bases sitting between them. Germline CDR1 is SGHNT and CDR2 is YYREEE (reference sequence).

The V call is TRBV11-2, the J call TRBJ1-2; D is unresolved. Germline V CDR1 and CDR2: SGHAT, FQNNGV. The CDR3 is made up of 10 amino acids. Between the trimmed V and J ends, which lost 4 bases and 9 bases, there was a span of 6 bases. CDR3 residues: CASSSRRYTF. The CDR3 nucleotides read TGTGCCAGCAGCTCGAGGCGCTACACCTTC.

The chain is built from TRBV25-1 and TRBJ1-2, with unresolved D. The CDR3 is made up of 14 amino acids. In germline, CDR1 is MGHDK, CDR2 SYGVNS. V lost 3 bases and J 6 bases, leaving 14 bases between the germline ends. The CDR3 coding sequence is TGTGCCAGCAGTGACAGCGACCAGACCCATGGCTACACCTTC. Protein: CASSDSDQTHGYTF.

CDR3 amino acids: CASSSGQGRITDTQYF. The CDR3 DNA is TGTGCCAGCAGCTCCGGACAGGGTCGGATCACAGATACGCAGTATTTT. This rearrangement joins TRBV5-6 to TRBJ2-3, with TRBD1 matching 8 bases. Germline CDR1 and CDR2: SGHDT and YYEEEE. This CDR3 has 16 amino acids. With 3 bases clipped from V and 2 bases from J, the junction kept 8 bases outside the gene matches.

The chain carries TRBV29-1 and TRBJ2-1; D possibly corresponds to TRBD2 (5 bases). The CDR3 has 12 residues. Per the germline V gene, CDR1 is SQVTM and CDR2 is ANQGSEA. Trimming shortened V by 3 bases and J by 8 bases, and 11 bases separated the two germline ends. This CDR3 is CSVDYSGDEQFF. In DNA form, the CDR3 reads TGCAGCGTTGATTATTCCGGGGATGAGCAGTTCTTC.

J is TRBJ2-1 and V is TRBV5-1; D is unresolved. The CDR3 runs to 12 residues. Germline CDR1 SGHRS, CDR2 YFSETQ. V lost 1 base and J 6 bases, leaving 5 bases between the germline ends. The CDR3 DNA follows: TGCGCCAGCAGCTTGTCGTTCAATGAGCAGTTCTTC. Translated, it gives CASSLSFNEQFF.

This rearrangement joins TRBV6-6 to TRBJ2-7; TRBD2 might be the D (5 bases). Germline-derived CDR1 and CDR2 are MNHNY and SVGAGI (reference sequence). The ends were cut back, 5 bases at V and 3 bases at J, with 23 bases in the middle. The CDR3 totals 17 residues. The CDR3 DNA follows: TGTGCCAGCAGTCACACCCGGGGTGGGAGTACAATCTACGAGCAGTACTTC. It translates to CASSHTRGGSTIYEQYF.

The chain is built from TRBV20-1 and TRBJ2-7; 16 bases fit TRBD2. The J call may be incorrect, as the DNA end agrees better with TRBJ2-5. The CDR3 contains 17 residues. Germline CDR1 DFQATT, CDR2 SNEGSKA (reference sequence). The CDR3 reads CSARLGTSGGAGETQYF. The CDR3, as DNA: TGCAGTGCTAGACTGGGGACTAGCGGGGGGGCGGGAGAGACCCAGTACTTC.

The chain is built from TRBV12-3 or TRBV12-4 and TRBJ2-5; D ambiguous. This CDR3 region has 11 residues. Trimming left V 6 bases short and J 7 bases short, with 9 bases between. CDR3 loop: CASSPGVTQYF. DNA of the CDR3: TGTGCCAGCAGCCCTGGGGTGACCCAGTACTTC.

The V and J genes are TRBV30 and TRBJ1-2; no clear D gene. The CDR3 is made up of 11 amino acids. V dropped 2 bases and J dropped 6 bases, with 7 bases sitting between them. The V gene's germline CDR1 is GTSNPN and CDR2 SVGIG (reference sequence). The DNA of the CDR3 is TGTGCCTGGAGTCCAGGAGATGGCTACACCTTC. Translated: CAWSPGDGYTF.

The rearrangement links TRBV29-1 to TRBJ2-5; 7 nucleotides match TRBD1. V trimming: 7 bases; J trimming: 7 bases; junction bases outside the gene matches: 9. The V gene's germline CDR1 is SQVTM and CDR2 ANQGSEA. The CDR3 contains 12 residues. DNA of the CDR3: TGCAGCGGCAGACAGGGAACGGGGACCCAGTACTTC. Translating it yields CSGRQGTGTQYF. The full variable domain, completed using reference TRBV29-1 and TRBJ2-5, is SAVISQKPSRDICQRGTSLTIQCQVDSQVTMMFWYRQQPGQSLTLIATANQGSEATYESGFVIDKFPISRPNLTFSTLTVSNMSPEDSSIYLCSGRQGTGTQYFGPGTRLLVL.

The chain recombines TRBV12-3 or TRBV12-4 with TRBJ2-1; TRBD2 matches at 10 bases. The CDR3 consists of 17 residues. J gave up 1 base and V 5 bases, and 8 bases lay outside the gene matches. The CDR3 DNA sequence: TGTGCCAGCAGTCCTGGCGTACTAGCGGGGTCCTACAATGAGCAGTTCTTC. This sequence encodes CASSPGVLAGSYNEQFF.

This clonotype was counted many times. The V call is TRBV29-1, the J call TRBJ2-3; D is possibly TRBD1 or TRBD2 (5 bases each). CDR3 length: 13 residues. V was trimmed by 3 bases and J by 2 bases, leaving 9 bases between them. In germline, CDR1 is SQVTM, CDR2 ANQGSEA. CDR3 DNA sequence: TGCAGCGTTGACGGGGCCAACACAGATACGCAGTATTTT. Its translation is CSVDGANTDTQYF.

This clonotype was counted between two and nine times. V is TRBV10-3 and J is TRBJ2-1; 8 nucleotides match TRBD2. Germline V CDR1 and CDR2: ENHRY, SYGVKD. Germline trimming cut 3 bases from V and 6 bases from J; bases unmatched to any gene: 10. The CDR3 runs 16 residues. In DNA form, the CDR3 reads TGTGCCATCAGTGATAATGACGGGAGGGCCGCCAATGAGCAGTTCTTC. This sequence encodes CAISDNDGRAANEQFF.

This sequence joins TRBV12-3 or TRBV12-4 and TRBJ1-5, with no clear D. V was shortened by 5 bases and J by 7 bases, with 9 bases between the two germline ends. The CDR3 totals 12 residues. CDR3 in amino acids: CASSRALQPQHF. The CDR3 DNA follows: TGTGCCAGCAGTCGGGCGTTGCAGCCCCAGCATTTT.

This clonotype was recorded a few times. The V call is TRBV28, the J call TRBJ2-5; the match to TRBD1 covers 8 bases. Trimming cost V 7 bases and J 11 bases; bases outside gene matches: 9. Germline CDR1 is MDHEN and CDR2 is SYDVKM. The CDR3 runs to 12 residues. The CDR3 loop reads CASTFGQGGQYF. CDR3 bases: TGTGCCAGCACCTTCGGACAGGGTGGGCAGTACTTC.

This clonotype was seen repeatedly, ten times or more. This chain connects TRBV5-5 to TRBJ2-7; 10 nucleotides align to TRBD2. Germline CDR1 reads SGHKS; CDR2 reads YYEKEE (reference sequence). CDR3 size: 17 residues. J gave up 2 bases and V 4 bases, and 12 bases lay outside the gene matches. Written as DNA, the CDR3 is TGTGCCAGCAGCCCAACTCCGACTAGCGGGCTCACCTACGAGCAGTACTTC. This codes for CASSPTPTSGLTYEQYF. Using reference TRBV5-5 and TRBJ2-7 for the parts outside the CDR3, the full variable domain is DAGVTQSPTHLIKTRGQQVTLRCSPISGHKSVSWYQQVLGQGPQFIFQYYEKEERGRGNFPDRFSARQFPNYSSELNVNALLLGDSALYLCASSPTPTSGLTYEQYFGPGTRLTVT.